This TCR beta chain comes out of a study of blood T cell repertoires in COVID-19. Study context: The study drew acute and convalescent COVID-19 samples from the United States, Italy and Spain.

The study recruited people aged roughly 18 to 89 years across under 25 US areas. Cohort 3 recovery required two negative PCRs, clearance, or symptom resolution. Authors' data handling: Estimates of nucleated cell counts were drawn from the amplification of reference gene primers. Clones were sequenced by immunoSEQ multiplex PCR, and TCRdb holds only the in-frame ones, with some missing. The D gene and trimming were derived from the DNA, and the V and J assignments and clone size from that table. The data hold a few hundred thousand clones, with approximately 91% observed a single time. This sequence was found in a woman between 55 and 75 years old who had recovered from COVID-19. The sample taken for sequencing was PBMCs or T cells enriched from blood (not recorded which).

As DNA, the CDR3 is TGTGCTAGTGGTTCCCCTCCCGGGGATCCCGGGGAGCCCCAGCATTTT. Translating it yields CASGSPPGDPGEPQHF. This chain uses TRBV12-5 with TRBJ1-5, with D uncertain. CDR1 is LGHNT, CDR2 FRNRAP, per germline. The CDR3 is 16 residues long. V lost 4 bases to trimming and J lost 8 bases, with 21 bases between them.